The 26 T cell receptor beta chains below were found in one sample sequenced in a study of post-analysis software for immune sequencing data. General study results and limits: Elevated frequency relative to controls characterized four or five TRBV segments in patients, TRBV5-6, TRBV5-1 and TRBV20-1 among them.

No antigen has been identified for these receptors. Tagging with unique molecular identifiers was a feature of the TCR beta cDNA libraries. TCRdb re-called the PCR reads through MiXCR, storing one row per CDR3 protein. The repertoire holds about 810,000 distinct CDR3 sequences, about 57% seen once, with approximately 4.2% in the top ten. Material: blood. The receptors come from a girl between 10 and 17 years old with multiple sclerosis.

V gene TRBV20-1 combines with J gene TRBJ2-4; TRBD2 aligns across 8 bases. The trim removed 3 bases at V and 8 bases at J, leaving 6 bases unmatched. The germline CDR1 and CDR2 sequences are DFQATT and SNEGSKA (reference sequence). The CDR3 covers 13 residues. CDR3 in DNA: TGCAGTGCTAGGAGCGGGAGTGCGGACATTCAGTACTTC. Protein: CSARSGSADIQYF.

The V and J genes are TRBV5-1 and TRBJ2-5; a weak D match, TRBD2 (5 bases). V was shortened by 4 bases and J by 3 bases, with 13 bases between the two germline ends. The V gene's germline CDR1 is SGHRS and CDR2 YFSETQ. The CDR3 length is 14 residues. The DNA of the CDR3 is TGCGCCAGCAGCCCCGGCTCCGGGGAAGAGACCCAGTACTTC. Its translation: CASSPGSGEETQYF.

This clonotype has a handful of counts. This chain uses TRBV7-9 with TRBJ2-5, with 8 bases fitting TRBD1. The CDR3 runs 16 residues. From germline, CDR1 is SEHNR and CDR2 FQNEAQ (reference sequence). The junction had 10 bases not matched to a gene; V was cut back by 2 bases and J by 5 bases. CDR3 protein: CASSLQGAGGRETQYF. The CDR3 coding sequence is TGTGCCAGCAGCTTACAAGGCGCAGGGGGCCGTGAGACCCAGTACTTC.

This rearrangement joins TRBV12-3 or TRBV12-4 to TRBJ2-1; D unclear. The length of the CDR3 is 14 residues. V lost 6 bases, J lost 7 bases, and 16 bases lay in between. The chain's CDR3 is CASSLGASLNEQFF. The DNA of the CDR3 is TGTGCCAGCAGCCTAGGCGCGAGCCTGAATGAGCAGTTCTTC.

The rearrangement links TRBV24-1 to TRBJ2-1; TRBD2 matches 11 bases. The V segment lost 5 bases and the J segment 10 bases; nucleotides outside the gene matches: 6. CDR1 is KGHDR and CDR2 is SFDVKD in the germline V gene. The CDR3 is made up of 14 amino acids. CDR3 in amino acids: CATSVSGGAGEQFF. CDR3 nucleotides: TGTGCCACCAGTGTTAGCGGGGGGGCAGGGGAGCAGTTCTTC.

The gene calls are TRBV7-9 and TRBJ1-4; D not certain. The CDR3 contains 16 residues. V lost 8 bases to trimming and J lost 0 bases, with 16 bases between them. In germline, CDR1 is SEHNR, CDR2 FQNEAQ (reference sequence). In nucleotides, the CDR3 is TGTGCCAGCGGACTACTTTCGGAGTCAACTAATGAAAAACTGTTTTTT. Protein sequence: CASGLLSESTNEKLFF.

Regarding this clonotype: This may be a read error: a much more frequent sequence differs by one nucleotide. The CDR3 spells CASSSGLASPQYF. The CDR3 nucleotides are TGTGCTAGCAGCTCCGGACTAGCGTCTCCCCAGTACTTC. V and J are TRBV7-7 and TRBJ2-7; TRBD2 agrees at 9 bases. The CDR3 contains 13 residues. Germline CDR1 reads SSHAT; CDR2 reads FNYEAQ (reference sequence).

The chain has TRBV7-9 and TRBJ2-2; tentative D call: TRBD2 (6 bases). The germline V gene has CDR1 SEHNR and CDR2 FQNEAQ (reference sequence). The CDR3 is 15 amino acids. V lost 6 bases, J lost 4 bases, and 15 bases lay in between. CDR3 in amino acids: CASRTAGTSTGELFF. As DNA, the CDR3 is TGTGCCAGCAGGACCGCCGGGACTTCCACCGGGGAGCTGTTTTTT.

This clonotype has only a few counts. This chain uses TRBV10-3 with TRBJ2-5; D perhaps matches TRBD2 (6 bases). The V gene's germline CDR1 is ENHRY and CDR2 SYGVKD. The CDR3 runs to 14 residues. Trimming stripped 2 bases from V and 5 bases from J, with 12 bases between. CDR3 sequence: CAISEGLTGETQYF. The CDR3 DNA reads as TGTGCCATCAGTGAGGGACTAACCGGGGAGACCCAGTACTTC.

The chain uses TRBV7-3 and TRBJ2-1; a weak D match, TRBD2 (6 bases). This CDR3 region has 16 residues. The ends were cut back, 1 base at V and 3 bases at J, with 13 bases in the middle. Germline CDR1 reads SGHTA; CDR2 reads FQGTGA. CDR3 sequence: CASSLMPSVIYNEQFF. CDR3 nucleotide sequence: TGTGCCAGCAGCTTAATGCCTAGCGTAATCTACAATGAGCAGTTCTTC.

The CDR3 nucleotides are TGTGCCAGCAGCGACTCCGGTGGGTCCTACGAGCAGTACTTC. The encoded protein is CASSDSGGSYEQYF. The genes are TRBV9 and TRBJ2-7; unclear D gene. V gave up 3 bases and J gave up 1 base, with 11 bases separating them. The CDR3 runs 14 residues. Per the germline V gene, CDR1 is SGDLS and CDR2 is YYNGEE.

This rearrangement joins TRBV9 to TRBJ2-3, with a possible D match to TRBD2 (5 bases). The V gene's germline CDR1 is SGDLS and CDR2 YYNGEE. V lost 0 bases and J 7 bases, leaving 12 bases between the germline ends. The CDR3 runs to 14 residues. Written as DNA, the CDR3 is TGTGCCAGCAGCGTAGAGGTGTCGGGGTATACGCAGTATTTT. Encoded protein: CASSVEVSGYTQYF.

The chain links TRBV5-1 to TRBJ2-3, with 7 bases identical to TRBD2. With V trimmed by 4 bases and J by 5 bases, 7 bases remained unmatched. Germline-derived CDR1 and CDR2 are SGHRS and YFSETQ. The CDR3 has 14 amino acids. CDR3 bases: TGCGCCAGCAGCGGGGGAGGGACCGGAGATACGCAGTATTTT. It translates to CASSGGGTGDTQYF.

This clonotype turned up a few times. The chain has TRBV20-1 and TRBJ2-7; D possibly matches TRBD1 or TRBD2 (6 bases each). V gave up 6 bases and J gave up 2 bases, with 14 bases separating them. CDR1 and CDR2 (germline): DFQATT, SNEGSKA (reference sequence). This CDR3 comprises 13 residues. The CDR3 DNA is TGCAGTGCCCGGGGGCAGATGGCCTACGAGCAGTACTTC. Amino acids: CSARGQMAYEQYF.

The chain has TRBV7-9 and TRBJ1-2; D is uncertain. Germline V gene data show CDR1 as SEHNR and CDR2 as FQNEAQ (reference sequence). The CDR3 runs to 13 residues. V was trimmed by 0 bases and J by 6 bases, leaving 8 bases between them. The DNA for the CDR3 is TGTGCCAGCAGCTTAGCGAAGGGAAATGGCTACACCTTC. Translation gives CASSLAKGNGYTF. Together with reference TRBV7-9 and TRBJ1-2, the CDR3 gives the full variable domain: DTGVSQNPRHKITKRGQNVTFRCDPISEHNRLYWYRQTLGQGPEFLTYFQNEAQLEKSRLLSDRFSAERPKGSFSTLEIQRTEQGDSAMYLCASSLAKGNGYTFGSGTRLTVV.

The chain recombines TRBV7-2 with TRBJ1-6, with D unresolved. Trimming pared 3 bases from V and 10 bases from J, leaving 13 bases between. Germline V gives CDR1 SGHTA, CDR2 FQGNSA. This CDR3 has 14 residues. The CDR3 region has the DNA TGTGCCAGCAGCTTTCTCTGGGTGGGGTCACCCCTCCACTTT. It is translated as CASSFLWVGSPLHF.

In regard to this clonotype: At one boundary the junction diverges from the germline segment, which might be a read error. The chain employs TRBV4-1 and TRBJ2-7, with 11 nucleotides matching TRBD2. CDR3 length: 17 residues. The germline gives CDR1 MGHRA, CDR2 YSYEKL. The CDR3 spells CASSQGGLADSSYGQYF. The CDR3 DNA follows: TGCGCCAGCAGCCAAGGGGGACTAGCGGATAGCTCCTACGGGCAGTACTTC.

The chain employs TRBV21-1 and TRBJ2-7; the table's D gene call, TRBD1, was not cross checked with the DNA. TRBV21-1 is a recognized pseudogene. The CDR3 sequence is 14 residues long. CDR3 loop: CASSNAGGSYEQYF. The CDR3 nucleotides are TGTGCCAGCAGCAATGCAGGGGGGTCCTACGAGCAGTACTTC.

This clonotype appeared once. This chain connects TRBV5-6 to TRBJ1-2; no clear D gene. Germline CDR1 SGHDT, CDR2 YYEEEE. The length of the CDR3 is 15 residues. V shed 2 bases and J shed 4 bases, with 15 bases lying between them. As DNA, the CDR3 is TGTGCCAGCAGCTTCCCCGTTACGGCAGGCTATGGCTACACCTTC. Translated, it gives CASSFPVTAGYGYTF.

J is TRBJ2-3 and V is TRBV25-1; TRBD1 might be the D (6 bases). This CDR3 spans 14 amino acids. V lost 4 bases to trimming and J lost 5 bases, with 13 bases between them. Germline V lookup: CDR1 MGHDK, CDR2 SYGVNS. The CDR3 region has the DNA TGTGCCAGCAGTGGGACAGCAAGAGGAGATACGCAGTATTTT. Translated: CASSGTARGDTQYF.

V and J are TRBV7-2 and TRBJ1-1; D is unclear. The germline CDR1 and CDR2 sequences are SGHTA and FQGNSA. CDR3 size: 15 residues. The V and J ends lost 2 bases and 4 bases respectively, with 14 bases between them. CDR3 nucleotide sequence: TGTGCCAGCAGCTTAAGCCCGGGTCTGGGCACTGAAGCTTTCTTT. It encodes CASSLSPGLGTEAFF.

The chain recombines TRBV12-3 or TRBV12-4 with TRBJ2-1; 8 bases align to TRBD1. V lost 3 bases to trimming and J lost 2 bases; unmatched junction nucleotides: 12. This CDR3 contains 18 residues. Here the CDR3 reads CASSFVPRGLNPYNEQFF. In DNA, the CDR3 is TGTGCCAGCAGTTTCGTCCCCAGGGGGCTTAACCCCTACAATGAGCAGTTCTTC.

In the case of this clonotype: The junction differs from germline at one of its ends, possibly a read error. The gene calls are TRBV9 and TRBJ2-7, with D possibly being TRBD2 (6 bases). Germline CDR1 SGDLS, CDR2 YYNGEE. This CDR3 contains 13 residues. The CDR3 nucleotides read TGTGCCAGCAGCGTAGAAGTCCGGGAGACCCAGTACTTT. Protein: CASSVEVRETQYF. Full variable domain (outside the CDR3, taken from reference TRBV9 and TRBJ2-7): DSGVTQTPKHLITATGQRVTLRCSPRSGDLSVYWYQQSLDQGLQFLIQYYNGEERAKGNILERFSAQQFPDLHSELNLSSLELGDSALYFCASSVEVRETQYFGPGTRLTVT.

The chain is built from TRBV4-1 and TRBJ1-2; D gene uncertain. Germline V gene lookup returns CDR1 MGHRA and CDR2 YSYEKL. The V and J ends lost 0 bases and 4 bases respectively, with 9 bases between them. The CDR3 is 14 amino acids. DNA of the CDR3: TGCGCCAGCAGCCAAGACAGGATCGGCTATGGCTACACCTTC. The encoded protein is CASSQDRIGYGYTF.

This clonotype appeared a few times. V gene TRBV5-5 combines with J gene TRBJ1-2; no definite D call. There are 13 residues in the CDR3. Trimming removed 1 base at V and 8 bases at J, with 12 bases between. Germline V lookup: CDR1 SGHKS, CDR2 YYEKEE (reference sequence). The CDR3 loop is CASSLREIQGYTF. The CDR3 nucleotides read TGTGCCAGCAGCTTGCGGGAGATTCAGGGCTACACCTTC. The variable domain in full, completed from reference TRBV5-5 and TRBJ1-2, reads DAGVTQSPTHLIKTRGQQVTLRCSPISGHKSVSWYQQVLGQGPQFIFQYYEKEERGRGNFPDRFSARQFPNYSSELNVNALLLGDSALYLCASSLREIQGYTFGSGTRLTVV.

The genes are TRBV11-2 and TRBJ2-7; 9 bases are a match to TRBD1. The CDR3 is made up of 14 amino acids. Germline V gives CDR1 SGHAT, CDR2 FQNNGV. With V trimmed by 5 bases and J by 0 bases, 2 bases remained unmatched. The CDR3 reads CASSGQGISYEQYF. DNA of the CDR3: TGTGCCAGCAGCGGACAGGGGATCTCCTACGAGCAGTACTTC.